One and the same sample provided the 24 T cell receptor beta chains below, sequenced in a study of human T cells and chemical hapten exposure (dated by TCRdb to the early 2020s). Receptors were amplified or captured by RACE. The sequencer listed for this sample is NextSeq 500. Through fastp at Q25 and MiXCR, TCRdb rebuilt clones from the public reads, retaining in-frame beta chains. Rows matching on CDR3 protein sequence are summarized as one entry with the most common DNA and genes. The sample contains tens of thousands of distinct CDR3 sequences, around 5.9% of them found a single time. The ten largest clonotypes hold about 13% of the sample. Per the publication, the time point label means: healthy volunteer bleed at 6 weeks. Total RNA was extracted from unfractionated whole blood that had been collected in Tempus Blood RNA tubes. The specimen sequenced was whole blood. The receptors were gathered from a human donor in good health. Some clones in this sample may be carry-over from other donors' samples.

This clonotype occurred many times. The chain joins TRBV7-2 to TRBJ2-3; no clear D. This CDR3 has 12 amino acids. Germline lookup yields CDR1 SGHTA and CDR2 FQGNSA. V lost 3 bases, J lost 5 bases, and 6 bases lay in between. DNA for the CDR3: TGTGCCAGCAGCTTCTACTTAGATACGCAGTATTTT. Translated: CASSFYLDTQYF.

The table lists this clonotype with many counts. The V and J genes are TRBV20-1 and TRBJ2-3, with D possibly being TRBD1 or TRBD2 (5 bases each). The CDR3 sequence is 16 residues long. V was pared by 1 base and J by 3 bases, with 17 bases between. From germline, CDR1 is DFQATT and CDR2 SNEGSKA (reference sequence). The CDR3 DNA sequence: TGCAGTGCTAGAGTAGGGGACCCCCGCAGGACAGATACGCAGTATTTT. This translates into CSARVGDPRRTDTQYF.

There are a few counts of this clonotype. The rearrangement joins TRBV9 to TRBJ1-1; tentative D call: TRBD1 (5 bases). CDR3 length: 14 residues. Germline CDR1 SGDLS, CDR2 YYNGEE. V was cut by 0 bases and J by 4 bases, with 10 bases left in between. DNA for the CDR3: TGTGCCAGCAGCGTAGGCCAGGGTAGCACTGAAGCTTTCTTT. Protein product: CASSVGQGSTEAFF.

This clonotype has ten or more counts. The V gene is TRBV6-5, the J gene TRBJ1-1; weak D call: TRBD1 (5 bases). The CDR3 totals 13 residues. The V end lost 7 bases, the J end lost 0 bases, and 9 bases lay between the germline ends. CDR1 and CDR2 (germline): MNHEY, SVGAGI. The CDR3 reads CASTVGLNTEAFF. CDR3 nucleotide sequence: TGTGCCAGCACCGTGGGACTGAACACTGAAGCTTTCTTT.

The rearrangement uses TRBV16 and TRBJ2-1, with TRBD1 matching 8 bases. V lost 0 bases and J lost 4; bases outside the gene matches: 5. The CDR3 totals 16 residues. CDR1 KGHSY and CDR2 FQNENV come from the germline V gene. This CDR3 is CASSQSGTGGYNEQFF. The CDR3 DNA follows: TGTGCCAGCAGCCAATCAGGTACAGGGGGATACAATGAGCAGTTCTTC.

This clonotype came up many times. The rearrangement links TRBV20-1 to TRBJ2-7; 9 bases line up with TRBD2. The junction had 8 bases not matched to a gene; V was cut back by 0 bases and J by 2 bases. Looked up from germline, CDR1 is DFQATT and CDR2 is SNEGSKA (reference sequence). The CDR3 sequence is 16 residues long. The CDR3 DNA follows: TGCAGTGCTAGAGATTTCCAGACTAGCGGAACCTACGAGCAGTACTTC. It codes for CSARDFQTSGTYEQYF.

The V and J genes are TRBV12-3 or TRBV12-4 and TRBJ2-1; no clear D gene. V lost 7 bases to trimming and J lost 3 bases, with 19 bases between them. CDR3 length: 16 amino acids. The CDR3 spells CASTHPFRKVYNEQFF. The CDR3 bases are TGTGCCAGCACCCACCCCTTCCGGAAAGTCTACAATGAGCAGTTCTTC.

The V and J genes are TRBV9 and TRBJ2-3, with D unclear. The V end lost 0 bases, the J end lost 4 bases, and 0 bases lay between the germline ends. This CDR3 spans 11 amino acids. Germline CDR1 SGDLS, CDR2 YYNGEE. CDR3 sequence (DNA): TGTGCCAGCAGCGTAGCAGATACGCAGTATTTT. Translated: CASSVADTQYF.

There are many counts of this clonotype. This chain connects TRBV4-3 to TRBJ2-6, with unresolved D. The CDR3 has 19 amino acids. The V gene lost 0 bases and the J gene lost 0 bases, with 15 bases spanning the gap. Germline assignment: CDR1 LGHNA and CDR2 YSLEER. The CDR3 DNA reads TGCGCCAGCAGCCAAGAGTACGGTCATGGAATCTCTGGGGCCAACGTCCTGACTTTC. This sequence encodes CASSQEYGHGISGANVLTF.

Of note for this clonotype: A much more abundant neighbour one base away suggests this may be a read error. This sequence joins TRBV7-2 and TRBJ2-1; unclear D gene. Germline V gene data show CDR1 as SGHTA and CDR2 as FQGNSA. This CDR3 contains 15 residues. Between the trimmed V and J ends, which lost 1 base and 10 bases, there was a span of 17 bases. The CDR3 sequence is CASSLVRGGLGEQFF. Here the CDR3 DNA reads TGTGCCAGCAGCTTAGTGCGTGGTGGGTTAGGAGAGCAGTTCTTC.

This clonotype was seen at least ten times. The chain has TRBV7-2 and TRBJ2-3; D is possibly TRBD2 (6 bases). V gave up 1 base and J gave up 4 bases, with 15 bases separating them. The CDR3 is 16 amino acids. Germline assignment: CDR1 SGHTA and CDR2 FQGNSA. DNA of the CDR3: TGTGCCAGCAGCTTAGTAGGAGGGCCTATAGCAGATACGCAGTATTTT. Protein sequence: CASSLVGGPIADTQYF.

This clonotype was found many times. This chain joins TRBV10-3 and TRBJ2-1; D is tentatively TRBD1 or TRBD2 (5 bases each). Germline CDR1 and CDR2: ENHRY and SYGVKD. Trimming shortened V by 8 bases and J by 7 bases, and 12 bases separated the two germline ends. There are 12 residues in the CDR3. In DNA, the CDR3 is TGTGCCATCGGCCCAGGGACGAATGAGCAGTTCTTC. Its translation: CAIGPGTNEQFF.

This clonotype was counted many times. The gene calls are TRBV7-8 and TRBJ2-7; TRBD2 matches 15 bases. Looked up from germline, CDR1 is SGHVS and CDR2 is FQNEAQ. The CDR3 runs 17 residues. J was trimmed by 5 bases and V by 2 bases; bases with no gene match: 7. The CDR3 protein is CASSLYPRTSGRDEQYF. The DNA of the CDR3 is TGTGCCAGCAGCTTATACCCTCGGACTAGCGGGAGGGACGAGCAGTACTTC. The variable domain in full, with the rest retrieved from reference TRBV7-8 and TRBJ2-7, is GAGVSQSPRYKVAKRGQDVALRCDPISGHVSLFWYQQALGQGPEFLTYFQNEAQLDKSGLPSDRFFAERPEGSVSTLKIQRTQQEDSAVYLCASSLYPRTSGRDEQYFGPGTRLTVT.

This clonotype was seen repeatedly, ten times or more. The chain joins TRBV2 to TRBJ1-4, with D uncertain. CDR1 and CDR2 from the germline V gene are SNHLY and FYNNEI. V gave up 1 base and J gave up 2 bases, with 5 bases separating them. The CDR3 runs 14 residues. Written as DNA, the CDR3 is TGTGCCAGCAGTGAAGGGCGGACTAATGAAAAACTGTTTTTT. Residues: CASSEGRTNEKLFF.

This clonotype has a handful of counts. The gene calls are TRBV5-6 and TRBJ1-1; 11 bases agree with TRBD1. The CDR3 totals 17 residues. In germline, CDR1 is SGHDT, CDR2 YYEEEE. J gave up 11 bases and V 4 bases, and 19 bases lay outside the gene matches. CDR3 nucleotide sequence: TGTGCCAGCAGCAGCTCCGGGACAGGGGGTTTATTTTTCCGTGCTTTCTTT. It specifies CASSSSGTGGLFFRAFF.

This clonotype was counted many times. This chain joins TRBV5-1 and TRBJ2-1; no clear D gene. The ends were cut back, 0 bases at V and 5 bases at J, with 12 bases in the middle. The germline CDR1 and CDR2 sequences are SGHRS and YFSETQ. The CDR3 has 15 amino acids. The CDR3 protein is CASSLGGRDHNEQFF. In nucleotides, the CDR3 is TGCGCCAGCAGCTTGGGAGGCAGAGACCACAATGAGCAGTTCTTC.

This clonotype was recorded at least ten times. The chain couples TRBV18 to TRBJ1-1; D unclear. Trimming took 4 bases from V and 1 from J, leaving 7 bases between them. CDR1 is KGHSH, CDR2 LQKENI, per germline. This CDR3 has 13 amino acids. DNA for the CDR3: TGTGCCAGCTCACTGGCCGAGAACACTGAAGCTTTCTTT. This encodes CASSLAENTEAFF.

The chain carries TRBV12-3 or TRBV12-4 and TRBJ2-1, with D perhaps assigned TRBD1 or TRBD2 (5 bases each). CDR3 length: 15 amino acids. V dropped 6 bases and J dropped 0 bases, with 12 bases sitting between them. The CDR3 spells CASSSGTNSYNEQFF. In nucleotides, the CDR3 is TGTGCCAGCAGCTCCGGGACCAACTCCTACAATGAGCAGTTCTTC.

This clonotype showed up many times. This sequence joins TRBV19 and TRBJ1-2, with 7 bases aligning to TRBD1. Germline V gene lookup returns CDR1 LNHDA and CDR2 SQIVND (reference sequence). The ends lost 4 bases at V and 8 bases at J; junction bases unmatched: 10. The CDR3 contains 14 residues. This CDR3 is CASSTHRGGGGYTF. Here the CDR3 DNA reads TGTGCCAGTAGTACCCACAGGGGCGGAGGCGGCTACACCTTC. Filled out from reference TRBV19 and TRBJ1-2, the complete variable domain reads DGGITQSPKYLFRKEGQNVTLSCEQNLNHDAMYWYRQDPGQGLRLIYYSQIVNDFQKGDIAEGYSVSREKKESFPLTVTSAQKNPTAFYLCASSTHRGGGGYTFGSGTRLTVV.

There are a few counts of this clonotype. J is TRBJ2-3 and V is TRBV6-6; 9 bases map to TRBD2. The CDR3 is 15 amino acids. Trimming cost V 7 bases and J 2 bases; bases outside gene matches: 7. The germline CDR1 and CDR2 sequences are MNHNY and SVGAGI (reference sequence). The CDR3 nucleotides are TGTGCCAGCATTGCGGGGGGGCTAATCACAGATACGCAGTATTTT. Encoded protein: CASIAGGLITDTQYF.

This clonotype was seen many times. The V gene is TRBV20-1, the J gene TRBJ2-1; perhaps D is TRBD1 or TRBD2 (5 bases each). V dropped 5 bases and J dropped 10 bases, with 18 bases sitting between them. Per the germline V gene, CDR1 is DFQATT and CDR2 is SNEGSKA (reference sequence). CDR3 length: 13 residues. The CDR3 sequence is CSASGTTGWEQFF. The CDR3 DNA reads as TGCAGTGCTTCCGGGACCACGGGCTGGGAGCAGTTCTTC.

This clonotype has ten or more counts. J is TRBJ2-2 and V is TRBV9; tentatively, D is TRBD1 (7 bases). Germline V gene lookup returns CDR1 SGDLS and CDR2 YYNGEE. V dropped 4 bases and J dropped 6 bases, with 19 bases sitting between them. The CDR3 runs to 16 residues. This CDR3 is CASSLTQGGSSGELFF. CDR3 sequence (DNA): TGTGCCAGCAGCCTAACTCAGGGGGGCAGTTCCGGGGAGCTGTTTTTT.

There are many counts of this clonotype. The chain carries TRBV29-1 and TRBJ2-3, with 10 positions matching TRBD2. The V segment lost 4 bases and the J segment 6 bases; nucleotides outside the gene matches: 10. CDR1 is SQVTM and CDR2 is ANQGSEA in the germline V gene. The CDR3 consists of 15 residues. The CDR3 loop reads CSVAGLAGVSDTQYF. The DNA for the CDR3 is TGCAGCGTTGCAGGGCTAGCGGGAGTCTCGGATACGCAGTATTTT.

In its sample, this clonotype was seen a few times. V gene TRBV28 combines with J gene TRBJ1-1; no reliable D call. There are 13 residues in the CDR3. The V and J ends lost 3 bases and 10 bases respectively, with 15 bases between them. In germline, CDR1 is MDHEN, CDR2 SYDVKM. The CDR3 sequence: CASSFRMLGAAFF. The CDR3 bases are TGTGCCAGCAGTTTTCGAATGCTCGGTGCAGCTTTCTTT.